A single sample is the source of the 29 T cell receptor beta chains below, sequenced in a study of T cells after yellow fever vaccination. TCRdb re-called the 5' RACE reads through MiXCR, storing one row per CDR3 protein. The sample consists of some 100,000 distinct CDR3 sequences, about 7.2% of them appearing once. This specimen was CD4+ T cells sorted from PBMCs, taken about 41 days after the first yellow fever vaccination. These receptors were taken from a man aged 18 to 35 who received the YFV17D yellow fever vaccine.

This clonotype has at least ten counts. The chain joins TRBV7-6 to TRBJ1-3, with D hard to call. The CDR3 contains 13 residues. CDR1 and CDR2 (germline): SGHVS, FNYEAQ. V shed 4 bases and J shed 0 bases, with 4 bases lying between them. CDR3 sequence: CASSSDSGNTIYF. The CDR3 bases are TGTGCCAGCAGCTCGGACTCTGGAAACACCATATATTTT.

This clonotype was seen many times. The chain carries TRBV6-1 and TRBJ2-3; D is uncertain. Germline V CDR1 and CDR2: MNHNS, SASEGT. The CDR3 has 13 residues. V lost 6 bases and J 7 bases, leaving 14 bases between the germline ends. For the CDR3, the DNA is TGTGCCAGCAGGGACCAGATAGTACATACGCAGTATTTT. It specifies CASRDQIVHTQYF.

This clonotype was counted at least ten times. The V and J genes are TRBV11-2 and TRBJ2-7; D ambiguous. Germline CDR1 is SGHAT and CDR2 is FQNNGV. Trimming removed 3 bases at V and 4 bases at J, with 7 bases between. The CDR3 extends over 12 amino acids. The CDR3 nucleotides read TGTGCCAGCAGCTTTGTCCGATACGAGCAGTACGTC. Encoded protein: CASSFVRYEQYV.

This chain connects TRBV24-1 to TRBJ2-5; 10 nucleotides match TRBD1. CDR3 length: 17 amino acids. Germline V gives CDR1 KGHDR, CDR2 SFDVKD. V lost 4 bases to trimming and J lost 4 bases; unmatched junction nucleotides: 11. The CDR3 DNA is TGTGCCACCAGTGACCACCGGGACAGGGGATTGCGAGAGACCCAGTACTTC. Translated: CATSDHRDRGLRETQYF.

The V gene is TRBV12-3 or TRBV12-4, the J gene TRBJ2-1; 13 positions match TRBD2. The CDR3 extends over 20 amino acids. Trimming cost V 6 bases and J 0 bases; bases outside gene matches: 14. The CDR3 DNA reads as TGTGCCAGCAGCCATAGGGCCCGACTAGCGGGGGGTCGCTCCTACAATGAGCAGTTCTTC. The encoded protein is CASSHRARLAGGRSYNEQFF.

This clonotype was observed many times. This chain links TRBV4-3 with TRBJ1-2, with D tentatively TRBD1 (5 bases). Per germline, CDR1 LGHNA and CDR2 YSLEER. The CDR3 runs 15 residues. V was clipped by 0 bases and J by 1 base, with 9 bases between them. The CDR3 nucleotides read TGCGCCAGCAGCCAAGACGCAGGGCTTAACTATGGCTACACCTTC. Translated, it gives CASSQDAGLNYGYTF.

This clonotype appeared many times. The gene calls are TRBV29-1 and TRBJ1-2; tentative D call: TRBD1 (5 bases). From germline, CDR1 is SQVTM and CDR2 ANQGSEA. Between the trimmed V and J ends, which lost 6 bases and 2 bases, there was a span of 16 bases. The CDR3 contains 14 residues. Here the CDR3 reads CSVQTGPYNYGYTF. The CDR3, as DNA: TGCAGCGTCCAAACAGGACCATACAACTATGGCTACACCTTC.

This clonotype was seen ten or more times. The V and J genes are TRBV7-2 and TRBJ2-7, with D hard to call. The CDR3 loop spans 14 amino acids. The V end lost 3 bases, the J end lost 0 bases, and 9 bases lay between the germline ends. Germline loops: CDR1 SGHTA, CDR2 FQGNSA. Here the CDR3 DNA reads TGTGCCAGCAGCTTTGATGGGTTCTCCTACGAGCAGTACTTC. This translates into CASSFDGFSYEQYF.

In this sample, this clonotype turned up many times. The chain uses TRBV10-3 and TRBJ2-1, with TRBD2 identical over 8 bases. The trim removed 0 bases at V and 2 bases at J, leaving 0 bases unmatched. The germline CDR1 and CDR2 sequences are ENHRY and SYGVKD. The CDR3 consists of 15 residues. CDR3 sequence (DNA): TGTGCCATCAGTGAGTCAGCGGGGGCCTACAATGAGCAGTTCTTC. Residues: CAISESAGAYNEQFF.

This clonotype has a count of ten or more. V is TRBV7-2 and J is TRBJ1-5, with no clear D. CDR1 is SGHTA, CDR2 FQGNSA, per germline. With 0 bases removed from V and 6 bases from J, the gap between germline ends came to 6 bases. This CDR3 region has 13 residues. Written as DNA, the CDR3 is TGTGCCAGCAGCTTAGCGGGGTTTCAGCCCCAGCATTTT. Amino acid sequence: CASSLAGFQPQHF.

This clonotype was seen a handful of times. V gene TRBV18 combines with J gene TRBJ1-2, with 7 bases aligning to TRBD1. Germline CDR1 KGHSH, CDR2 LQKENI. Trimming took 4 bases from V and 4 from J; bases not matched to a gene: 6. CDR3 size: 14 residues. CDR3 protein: CASSREGASYGYTF. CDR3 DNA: TGTGCCAGCTCACGAGAGGGGGCCTCCTATGGCTACACCTTC.

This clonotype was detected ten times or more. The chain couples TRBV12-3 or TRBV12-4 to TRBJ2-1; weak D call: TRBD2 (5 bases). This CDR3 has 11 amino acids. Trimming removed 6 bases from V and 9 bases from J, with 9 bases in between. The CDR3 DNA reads TGTGCCAGCAGGGGAGAGGGTGAGCAGTTCTTC. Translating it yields CASRGEGEQFF.

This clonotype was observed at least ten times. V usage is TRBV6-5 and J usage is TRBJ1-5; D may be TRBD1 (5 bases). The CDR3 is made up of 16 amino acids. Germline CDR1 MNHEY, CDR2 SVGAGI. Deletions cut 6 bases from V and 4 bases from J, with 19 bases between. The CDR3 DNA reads TGTGCCAGCAGCCCCGGCAGCTTAGGGGCGAATCAGCCCCAGCATTTT. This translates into CASSPGSLGANQPQHF.

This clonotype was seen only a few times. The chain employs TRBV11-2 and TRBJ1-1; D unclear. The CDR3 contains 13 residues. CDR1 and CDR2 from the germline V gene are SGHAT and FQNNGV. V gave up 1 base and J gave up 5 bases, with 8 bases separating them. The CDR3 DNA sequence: TGTGCCAGCAGCTTAGTCAGGCAGACTGAAGCTTTCTTT. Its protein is CASSLVRQTEAFF.

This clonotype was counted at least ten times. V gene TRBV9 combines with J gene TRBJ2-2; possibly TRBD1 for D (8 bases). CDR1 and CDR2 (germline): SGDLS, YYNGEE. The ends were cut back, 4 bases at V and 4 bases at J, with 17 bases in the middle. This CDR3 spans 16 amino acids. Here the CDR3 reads CASSSGQGGSTGELFF. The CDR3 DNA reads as TGTGCCAGCAGCAGCGGACAGGGAGGGTCCACCGGGGAGCTGTTTTTT. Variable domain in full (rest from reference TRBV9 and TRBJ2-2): DSGVTQTPKHLITATGQRVTLRCSPRSGDLSVYWYQQSLDQGLQFLIQYYNGEERAKGNILERFSAQQFPDLHSELNLSSLELGDSALYFCASSSGQGGSTGELFFGEGSRLTVL.

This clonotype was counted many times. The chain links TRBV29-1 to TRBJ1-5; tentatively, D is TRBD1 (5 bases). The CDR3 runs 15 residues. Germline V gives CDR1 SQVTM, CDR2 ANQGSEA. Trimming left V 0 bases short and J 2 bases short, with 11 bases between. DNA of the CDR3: TGCAGCGTTGAAGATTCCGGGACCGGCAATCAGCCCCAGCATTTT. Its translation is CSVEDSGTGNQPQHF.

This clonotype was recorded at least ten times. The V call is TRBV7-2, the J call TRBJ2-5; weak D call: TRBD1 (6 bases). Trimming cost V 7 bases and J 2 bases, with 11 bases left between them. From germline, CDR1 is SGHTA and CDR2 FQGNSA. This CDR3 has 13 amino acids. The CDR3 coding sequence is TGTGCCAGCAAAAGACAGGTGCAAGAGACCCAGTACTTC. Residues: CASKRQVQETQYF.

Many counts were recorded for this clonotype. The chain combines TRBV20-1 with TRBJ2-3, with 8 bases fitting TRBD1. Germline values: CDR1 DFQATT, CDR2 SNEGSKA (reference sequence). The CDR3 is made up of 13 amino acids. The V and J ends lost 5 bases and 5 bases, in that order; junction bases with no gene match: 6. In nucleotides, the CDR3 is TGCAGTGCTTTCCGGACAGGGCGAGATACGCAGTATTTT. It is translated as CSAFRTGRDTQYF.

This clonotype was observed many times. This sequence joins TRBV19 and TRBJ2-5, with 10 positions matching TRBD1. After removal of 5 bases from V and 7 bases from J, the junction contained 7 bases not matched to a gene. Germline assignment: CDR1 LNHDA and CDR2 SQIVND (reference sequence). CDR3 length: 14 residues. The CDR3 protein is CASSGTGVAGTQYF. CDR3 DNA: TGTGCCAGTAGTGGGACAGGGGTGGCTGGGACCCAGTACTTC.

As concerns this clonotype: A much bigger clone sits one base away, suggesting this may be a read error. The CDR3 reads CAISASGLPSSYNEQFF. The CDR3 DNA is TGCGCCATCAGCGCATCAGGACTGCCGAGCTCCTACAATGAGCAGTTCTTC. The V and J genes are TRBV5-1 and TRBJ2-1; D is possibly TRBD2 (5 bases). Germline values: CDR1 SGHRS, CDR2 YFSETQ. The CDR3 loop spans 17 amino acids.

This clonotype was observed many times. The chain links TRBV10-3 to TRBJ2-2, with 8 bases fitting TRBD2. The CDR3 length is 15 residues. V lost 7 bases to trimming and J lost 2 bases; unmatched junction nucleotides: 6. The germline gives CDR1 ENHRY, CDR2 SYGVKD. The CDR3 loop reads CAITSGGTNTGELFF. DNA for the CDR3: TGTGCCATCACATCGGGGGGGACCAACACCGGGGAGCTGTTTTTT.

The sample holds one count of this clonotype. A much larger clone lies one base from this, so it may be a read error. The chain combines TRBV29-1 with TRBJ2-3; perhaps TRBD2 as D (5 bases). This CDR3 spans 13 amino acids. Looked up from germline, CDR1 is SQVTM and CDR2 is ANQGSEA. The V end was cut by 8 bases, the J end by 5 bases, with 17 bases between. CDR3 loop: CSSSTEVLDTQYF. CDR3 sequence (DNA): TGCAGCTCCAGCACGGAGGTTCTAGATACGCAGTATTTT.

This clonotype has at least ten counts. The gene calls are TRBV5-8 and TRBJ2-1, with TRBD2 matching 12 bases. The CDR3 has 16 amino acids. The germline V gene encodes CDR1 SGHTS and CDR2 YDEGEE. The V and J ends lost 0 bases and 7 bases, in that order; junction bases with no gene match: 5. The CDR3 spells CASSLEVTSGGNEQFF. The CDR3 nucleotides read TGTGCCAGCAGCTTGGAAGTGACTAGCGGGGGAAATGAGCAGTTCTTC.

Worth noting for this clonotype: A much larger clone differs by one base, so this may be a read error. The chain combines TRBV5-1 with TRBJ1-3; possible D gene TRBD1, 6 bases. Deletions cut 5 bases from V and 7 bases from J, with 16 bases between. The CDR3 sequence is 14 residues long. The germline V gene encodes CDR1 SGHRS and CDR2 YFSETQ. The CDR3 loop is CASRPQTGSNTIYF. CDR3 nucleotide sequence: TGCGCCAGCAGGCCGCAAACAGGGTCGAACACCATATATTTT.

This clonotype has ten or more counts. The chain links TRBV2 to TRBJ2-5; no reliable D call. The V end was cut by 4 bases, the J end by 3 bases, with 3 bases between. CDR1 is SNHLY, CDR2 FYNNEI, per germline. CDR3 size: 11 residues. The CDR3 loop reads CASSVEETQYF. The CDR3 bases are TGTGCCAGCAGTGTGGAAGAGACCCAGTACTTC.

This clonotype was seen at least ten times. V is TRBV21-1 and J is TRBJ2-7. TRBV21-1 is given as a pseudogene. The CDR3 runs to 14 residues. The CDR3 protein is CASSKHSADYEQYV. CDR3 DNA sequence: TGTGCCAGCAGCAAACACTCGGCAGACTACGAGCAGTACGTC.

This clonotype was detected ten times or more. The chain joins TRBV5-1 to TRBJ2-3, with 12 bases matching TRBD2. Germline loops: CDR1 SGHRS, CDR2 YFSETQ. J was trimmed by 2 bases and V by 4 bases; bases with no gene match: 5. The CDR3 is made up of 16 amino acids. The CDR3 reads CASSKLAGGNTDTQYF. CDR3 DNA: TGCGCCAGCAGCAAACTAGCGGGGGGAAACACAGATACGCAGTATTTT.

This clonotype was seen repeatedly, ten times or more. The CDR3 coding sequence is TGTGCCAGCGGGGGGACTACCCGGGGGTATGGCTACACCTTC. Protein: CASGGTTRGYGYTF. V is TRBV12-3 or TRBV12-4 and J is TRBJ1-2; a weak D match, TRBD1 (5 bases). V lost 8 bases, J lost 5 bases, and 18 bases lay in between. The CDR3 spans 14 residues.

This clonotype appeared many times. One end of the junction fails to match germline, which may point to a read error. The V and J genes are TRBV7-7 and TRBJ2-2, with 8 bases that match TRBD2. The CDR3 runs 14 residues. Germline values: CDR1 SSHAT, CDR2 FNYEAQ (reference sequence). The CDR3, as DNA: TGTGCTAGCAGCGTAACTAGCGGCGCCGGGGAGCTGTTTTTT. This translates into CASSVTSGAGELFF.